Below, 18 T cell receptor beta chains from the same sample are listed, as sequenced in a study of blood T cell repertoires in COVID-19 (dated by TCRdb to 2020 to 2022). Libraries were constructed by the immunoSEQ multiplex PCR assay. TCRdb carries this immuneACCESS record with in-frame sequences only. Its versions omit some clonotypes, under half of them owing to an unresolved V gene in the studies checked, with the rest unexplained. The sample contains 180,000 or so clones, about 86% of them found a single time. The top ten clones comprise 2.5% to 3% of the sample. Specimen: peripheral blood. The receptors were gathered from a woman younger than 45 with active or convalescent COVID-19.

DNA for the CDR3: TGTGCCAGTAGTTTTAGCGGGGGGGCCCCCACAGATACGCAGTATTTT. It is translated as CASSFSGGAPTDTQYF. The V call is TRBV19, the J call TRBJ2-3; 11 nucleotides match TRBD2. Germline assignment: CDR1 LNHDA and CDR2 SQIVND (reference sequence). The CDR3 has 16 residues. The V and J ends lost 5 bases and 2 bases, in that order; junction bases with no gene match: 6.

The V call is TRBV19, the J call TRBJ2-1; the match to TRBD2 covers 16 bases. CDR1 and CDR2 from the germline V gene are LNHDA and SQIVND (reference sequence). Trimming removed 6 bases from V and 12 bases from J; junction bases left unmatched: 8. This CDR3 has 15 residues. CDR3 in amino acids: CASRTGTSGGVRQFF. As DNA, the CDR3 is TGTGCCAGTAGGACAGGGACTAGCGGGGGGGTCCGGCAGTTCTTC.

The rearrangement uses TRBV5-1 and TRBJ2-7; D might be TRBD1 (6 bases). V shed 1 base and J shed 2 bases, with 16 bases lying between them. Looked up from germline, CDR1 is SGHRS and CDR2 is YFSETQ. CDR3 size: 16 residues. The CDR3 sequence: CASSLKLQGYAYEQYF. The CDR3 DNA reads as TGCGCCAGCAGCTTGAAATTGCAGGGGTATGCCTACGAGCAGTACTTC.

This clone was counted only a few times. The V gene is TRBV6-2 or TRBV6-3, the J gene TRBJ1-5; D call uncertain. This CDR3 spans 14 amino acids. V lost 2 bases and J lost 2, with 7 bases in between. Per the germline V gene, CDR1 is MNHEY and CDR2 is SVGEGT. The DNA for the CDR3 is TGTGCCAGCAGTTACGGCCTGGGCAATCAGCCCCAGCATTTT. Translated: CASSYGLGNQPQHF.

This sequence joins TRBV9 and TRBJ1-2; 7 bases agree with TRBD1. J lost 7 bases, V lost 4 bases, and 7 bases had no gene match. The CDR3 totals 13 residues. Germline V gene data show CDR1 as SGDLS and CDR2 as YYNGEE. CDR3 sequence (DNA): TGTGCCAGCAGCCTTCCGACAGGGATTGGCTACACCTTC. Translating gives CASSLPTGIGYTF.

This chain joins TRBV6-1 and TRBJ1-1; 10 bases map to TRBD1. V lost 4 bases, J lost 6 bases, and 14 bases stayed unmatched. Germline V gene sequence: CDR1 MNHNS, CDR2 SASEGT. The CDR3 runs 17 residues. The DNA of the CDR3 is TGTGCCAGCAGTGCCCCCGGGACAGGGGTTTTCAGCCCTGAAGCTTTCTTT. Translated, it gives CASSAPGTGVFSPEAFF.

This clone was seen a few times. The chain has TRBV4-2 and TRBJ1-2, with 9 nucleotides matching TRBD1. This CDR3 region has 14 residues. The V and J ends lost 4 bases and 7 bases, in that order; junction bases with no gene match: 7. Germline V gives CDR1 LGHNA, CDR2 YNFKEQ. CDR3 in DNA: TGTGCCAGCAGCCTCTCGGACAGGGGAGGTGGCTACACCTTC. Residues: CASSLSDRGGGYTF.

This chain uses TRBV28 with TRBJ1-4, with D possibly matching TRBD1 (5 bases). Germline lookup yields CDR1 MDHEN and CDR2 SYDVKM. Trimming took off 4 bases at V and 7 bases at J, with 16 bases between the two ends. This CDR3 has 15 residues. The CDR3 spells CASSSPGVRSEKLFF. As DNA, the CDR3 is TGTGCCAGCAGTTCTCCGGGGGTGCGTAGTGAAAAACTGTTTTTT.

This chain links TRBV24-1 with TRBJ1-5; 10 positions agree with TRBD1. The CDR3 sequence is 14 residues long. Germline values: CDR1 KGHDR, CDR2 SFDVKD. The ends lost 7 bases at V and 2 bases at J; junction bases unmatched: 1. As DNA, the CDR3 is TGTGCCACCAGAGGGACAGGGGGCAATCAGCCCCAGCATTTT. Translated: CATRGTGGNQPQHF.

The V call is TRBV13, the J call TRBJ1-2, with D perhaps TRBD1 (5 bases). Trimming took off 2 bases at V and 6 bases at J, with 16 bases between the two ends. Per the germline V gene, CDR1 is PRHDT and CDR2 is FYEKMQ (reference sequence). The CDR3 consists of 15 residues. CDR3 sequence: CASSLRDWGINGYTF. As DNA, the CDR3 is TGTGCCAGCAGCTTAAGGGACTGGGGAATCAATGGCTACACCTTC.

The chain joins TRBV2 to TRBJ2-2; D not resolved. CDR1 is SNHLY, CDR2 FYNNEI, per germline. Trimming took off 2 bases at V and 7 bases at J, with 5 bases between the two ends. There are 12 residues in the CDR3. CDR3 amino acids: CASSEYIGELFF. CDR3 sequence (DNA): TGTGCCAGCAGTGAATATATCGGGGAGCTGTTTTTT.

The chain recombines TRBV12-2 with TRBJ1-1; the listed D gene, TRBD1, was not tested against the DNA. TRBV12-2 is flagged as a pseudogene. The CDR3 length is 15 residues. CDR3 region: CASRLAAPQNTEAFF. The CDR3 bases are TGTGCAAGTCGCTTAGCGGCCCCACAAAACACTGAAGCTTTCTTT.

The genes are TRBV5-5 and TRBJ1-1; D is unclear. Trimming removed 0 bases at V and 7 bases at J, with 7 bases between. The CDR3 loop spans 12 amino acids. Germline CDR1 and CDR2: SGHKS and YYEKEE (reference sequence). Here the CDR3 reads CASSLVLDEAFF. CDR3 nucleotide sequence: TGTGCCAGCAGCTTGGTACTCGATGAAGCTTTCTTT. The full variable domain, with the rest looked up from reference TRBV5-5 and TRBJ1-1, is DAGVTQSPTHLIKTRGQQVTLRCSPISGHKSVSWYQQVLGQGPQFIFQYYEKEERGRGNFPDRFSARQFPNYSSELNVNALLLGDSALYLCASSLVLDEAFFGQGTRLTVV.

The chain uses TRBV6-4 and TRBJ2-3, with 8 bases matching TRBD1. The CDR3 contains 17 residues. Germline values: CDR1 MRHNA, CDR2 SNTAGT. Losses at the gene ends were 2 bases for V and 3 bases for J; bases not matched to a gene: 10. CDR3 region: CASSDTRTGFGTDTQYF. CDR3 sequence (DNA): TGTGCCAGCAGTGACACAAGGACAGGGTTTGGGACAGATACGCAGTATTTT.

This chain links TRBV7-9 with TRBJ2-3, with 9 bases that match TRBD1. J lost 7 bases, V lost 0 bases, and 8 bases had no gene match. CDR1 and CDR2 from the germline V gene are SEHNR and FQNEAQ (reference sequence). CDR3 length equals 16 residues. The CDR3 DNA is TGTGCCAGCAGCTTAGCGCTGGGAGGGACAGGGAATACGCAGTATTTT. Encoded protein: CASSLALGGTGNTQYF.

This chain connects TRBV6-5 to TRBJ1-4, with 8 positions matching TRBD1. The V gene's germline CDR1 is MNHEY and CDR2 SVGAGI. This CDR3 has 16 residues. V lost 0 bases and J lost 9; bases outside the gene matches: 9. CDR3 in amino acids: CASSYSNVQGGKKLFF. Written as DNA, the CDR3 is TGTGCCAGCAGTTACTCCAATGTACAGGGGGGAAAAAAACTGTTTTTT.

V usage is TRBV18 and J usage is TRBJ2-1; possibly TRBD2 for D (6 bases). CDR3 size: 14 residues. CDR1 is KGHSH, CDR2 LQKENI, per germline. Trimming removed 3 bases at V and 6 bases at J, with 12 bases between. CDR3 DNA sequence: TGTGCCAGCTCACCCCCTGCGGGGTTCAATGAGCAGTTCTTC. It encodes CASSPPAGFNEQFF.

The chain has TRBV10-1 and TRBJ1-1; D not resolved. The CDR3 is 15 residues long. V was shortened by 0 bases and J by 1 base, with 9 bases between the two germline ends. The germline CDR1 and CDR2 sequences are WNHNN and SYGVQD (reference sequence). The CDR3 is CASSESPAGNTEAFF. The CDR3, as DNA: TGCGCCAGCAGTGAGTCCCCGGCGGGGAACACTGAAGCTTTCTTT.